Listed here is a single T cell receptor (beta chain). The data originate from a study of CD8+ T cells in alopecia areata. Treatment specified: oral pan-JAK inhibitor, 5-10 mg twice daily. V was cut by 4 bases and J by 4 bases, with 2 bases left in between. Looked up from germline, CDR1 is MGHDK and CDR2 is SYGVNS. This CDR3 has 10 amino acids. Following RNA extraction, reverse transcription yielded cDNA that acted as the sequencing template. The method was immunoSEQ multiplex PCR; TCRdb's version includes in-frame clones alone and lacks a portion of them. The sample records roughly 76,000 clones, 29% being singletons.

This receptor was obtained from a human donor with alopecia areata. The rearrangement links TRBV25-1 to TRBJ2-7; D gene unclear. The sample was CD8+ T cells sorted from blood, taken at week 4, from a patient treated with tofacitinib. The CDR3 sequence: CASSAYEQYF. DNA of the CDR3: TGTGCCAGCAGTGCATACGAGCAGTACTTC.